The 20 T cell receptor beta chains reported below all come from one sample, sequenced in a study of regulatory T cells in long-lasting Graves disease. The TCR beta library used iRepertoire HTBI primers with Arm-PCR amplification of CDR3. TCRdb used MiXCR to reprocess the multiplex PCR reads, holding one entry per CDR3 protein. The table shows 250,000 or so distinct CDR3 sequences, with 20% to 25% occurring only once. The sample's time point: newly diagnosed GD, antithyroid drugs for less than 3 months. Extracted PBMC RNA gave rise to the TCR library. The sequencing used peripheral blood mononuclear cells (PBMCs), collected at new diagnosis, from a patient treated with antithyroid drugs. The source is a female donor with Graves disease.

The chain joins TRBV6-2 or TRBV6-3 to TRBJ1-2, with D unresolved. Germline loops: CDR1 MNHEY, CDR2 SVGEGT. The V end lost 0 bases, the J end lost 0 bases, and 2 bases lay between the germline ends. The CDR3 extends over 13 amino acids. As DNA, the CDR3 is TGTGCCAGCAGTTACTCAACTAACTATGGCTACACCTTC. Translating gives CASSYSTNYGYTF.

The rearrangement joins TRBV3-1 to TRBJ2-1; 13 nucleotides align to TRBD2. V lost 0 bases to trimming and J lost 5 bases; unmatched junction nucleotides: 4. CDR3 length equals 17 residues. Germline V gives CDR1 LGHDT, CDR2 YNNKEL (reference sequence). CDR3 in amino acids: CASSQDRGLAGNNEQFF. In nucleotides, the CDR3 is TGTGCCAGCAGCCAAGATCGGGGACTAGCGGGAAACAATGAGCAGTTCTTC.

This clonotype occurred many times. The chain couples TRBV24-1 to TRBJ2-4, with 7 bases identical to TRBD2. The CDR3 covers 14 residues. V lost 4 bases and J lost 7; bases outside the gene matches: 6. Germline V lookup: CDR1 KGHDR, CDR2 SFDVKD. The CDR3 reads CATSDPTSLNIQYF. The CDR3 DNA reads as TGTGCCACCAGTGACCCGACTAGCCTCAACATTCAGTACTTC.

This clonotype was seen at least ten times. The chain uses TRBV28 and TRBJ1-3, with D tentatively TRBD1 (6 bases). V was pared by 6 bases and J by 4 bases, with 10 bases between. The CDR3 contains 13 residues. Looked up from germline, CDR1 is MDHEN and CDR2 is SYDVKM. This CDR3 is CASRQQGGNTIYF. The CDR3 DNA is TGTGCCAGCAGACAACAGGGAGGAAACACCATATATTTT.

The rearrangement joins TRBV5-1 to TRBJ2-7; 10 nucleotides align to TRBD2. The V segment lost 5 bases and the J segment 2 bases; nucleotides outside the gene matches: 7. Germline assignment: CDR1 SGHRS and CDR2 YFSETQ. There are 15 residues in the CDR3. The CDR3 is CASRPTSGITYEQYF. CDR3 sequence (DNA): TGCGCCAGCAGGCCCACTAGCGGGATTACCTACGAGCAGTACTTC.

Many counts were recorded for this clonotype. The genes are TRBV7-3 and TRBJ1-2; possible D gene TRBD1, 5 bases. In germline, CDR1 is SGHTA, CDR2 FQGTGA. V lost 0 bases to trimming and J lost 7 bases, with 15 bases between them. The CDR3 spans 15 residues. The CDR3 region is CASSLTSQAGGGYTF. Written as DNA, the CDR3 is TGTGCCAGCAGCTTAACCTCCCAAGCGGGGGGTGGCTACACCTTC.

This clonotype has a count of ten or more. The chain is built from TRBV25-1 and TRBJ1-2, with 8 nucleotides matching TRBD1. Germline CDR1 and CDR2: MGHDK and SYGVNS. CDR3 length: 14 amino acids. J gave up 4 bases and V 4 bases, and 5 bases lay outside the gene matches. The CDR3 DNA is TGTGCCAGCAGTGTTGCAGGGGGCGCCTATGGCTACACCTTC. This codes for CASSVAGGAYGYTF.

There are many counts of this clonotype. The chain couples TRBV19 to TRBJ2-7; D perhaps matches TRBD1 (6 bases). The CDR3 spans 16 residues. Trimming stripped 5 bases from V and 0 bases from J, with 17 bases between. CDR1 and CDR2 from the germline V gene are LNHDA and SQIVND (reference sequence). The CDR3 DNA reads as TGTGCCAGTAGTGCCAGGACAGCCGATAGCTCCTACGAGCAGTACTTC. This encodes CASSARTADSSYEQYF.

This clonotype was counted a few times. The J gene is TRBJ2-3, the V gene TRBV14; 7 nucleotides agree with TRBD2. CDR1 is SGHDN and CDR2 is FVKESK in the germline V gene. J was trimmed by 4 bases and V by 4 bases; bases with no gene match: 14. The CDR3 extends over 17 amino acids. CDR3 loop: CASSRERFRGGADTQYF. The CDR3 DNA is TGTGCCAGCAGCCGGGAGAGGTTTCGCGGGGGAGCAGATACGCAGTATTTT.

In its sample, this clonotype was seen many times. The chain links TRBV19 to TRBJ1-1, with 9 bases aligning to TRBD1. CDR3 size: 13 residues. Germline values: CDR1 LNHDA, CDR2 SQIVND (reference sequence). V lost 6 bases, J lost 4 bases, and 3 bases stayed unmatched. The CDR3 DNA is TGTGCCAGTAGGGACAGGGGAACCACTGAAGCTTTCTTT. Residues: CASRDRGTTEAFF.

This clonotype was detected only a few times. This rearrangement joins TRBV6-5 to TRBJ1-1, with D unresolved. The CDR3 loop spans 14 amino acids. CDR1 and CDR2 (germline): MNHEY, SVGAGI. V lost 3 bases, J lost 1 base, and 9 bases lay in between. CDR3 in DNA: TGTGCCAGCAGTTATCGGTGGGGGAACACTGAAGCTTTCTTT. This sequence encodes CASSYRWGNTEAFF.

The chain has TRBV2 and TRBJ1-5; D is possibly TRBD1 (6 bases). The V gene's germline CDR1 is SNHLY and CDR2 FYNNEI. The CDR3 contains 15 residues. The V end was cut by 6 bases, the J end by 8 bases, with 20 bases between. DNA for the CDR3: TGTGCCAGCAGAAGGCGGGAGGGGGAGAATGAGCCCCAGCATTTT. Its protein product is CASRRREGENEPQHF. Combining the CDR3 with reference TRBV2 and TRBJ1-5 gives the whole variable domain EPEVTQTPSHQVTQMGQEVILRCVPISNHLYFYWYRQILGQKVEFLVSFYNNEISEKSEIFDDQFSVERPDGSNFTLKIRSTKLEDSAMYFCASRRREGENEPQHFGDGTRLSIL.

The chain uses TRBV19 and TRBJ1-1; D is perhaps TRBD1 (5 bases). Per the germline V gene, CDR1 is LNHDA and CDR2 is SQIVND (reference sequence). The CDR3 totals 10 residues. V lost 5 bases to trimming and J lost 10 bases, with 8 bases between them. The CDR3 DNA is TGTGCCAGTAGTGCGCAGGGAGCTTTCTTT. As protein: CASSAQGAFF.

In regard to this clonotype: A much larger clone lies a single base off, so this may be a read error. The chain has TRBV20-1 and TRBJ1-6, with D perhaps TRBD1 (5 bases). Between the trimmed V and J ends, which lost 6 bases and 11 bases, there was a span of 23 bases. CDR1 is DFQATT and CDR2 is SNEGSKA in the germline V gene (reference sequence). The CDR3 covers 15 residues. CDR3 residues: CSAPSKTGGGPPLHF. As DNA, the CDR3 is TGCAGTGCCCCATCAAAGACGGGGGGTGGCCCACCCCTCCACTTT.

The table lists this clonotype with many counts. This CDR3 is CSVDGGSGANVLTF. CDR3 nucleotides: TGCAGCGTTGATGGTGGGTCTGGGGCCAACGTCCTGACTTTC. The rearrangement links TRBV29-1 to TRBJ2-6; D remains ambiguous. Per the germline V gene, CDR1 is SQVTM and CDR2 is ANQGSEA. The CDR3 totals 14 residues. V lost 3 bases, J lost 1 base, and 7 bases lay in between.

This clonotype was found a few times. This sequence is one base from a far larger clone and is likely a read error. J is TRBJ1-5 and V is TRBV28; TRBD1 matches 9 bases. The CDR3 is made up of 14 amino acids. The V and J ends lost 5 bases and 3 bases, in that order; junction bases with no gene match: 2. CDR1 is MDHEN and CDR2 is SYDVKM in the germline V gene. The CDR3 DNA sequence: TGTGCCAGCAGTCGACAGGGGGACAATCAGCCCCAGCATTTT. Its protein is CASSRQGDNQPQHF.

This clonotype has at least ten counts. The rearrangement uses TRBV11-2 and TRBJ2-1; D is unresolved. Trimming removed 8 bases at V and 2 bases at J, with 16 bases between. This CDR3 region has 15 residues. CDR1 is SGHAT and CDR2 is FQNNGV in the germline V gene. Here the CDR3 DNA reads TGTGCCAGCCTTCTACGCGACGGAACCTACAATGAGCAGTTCTTC. It yields the protein CASLLRDGTYNEQFF.

This clonotype was observed many times. The V and J genes are TRBV12-3 or TRBV12-4 and TRBJ1-5; D perhaps matches TRBD1 (5 bases). CDR3 length: 14 residues. The germline V and J ends were trimmed by 3 bases and 2 bases, with 8 bases remaining between them. Written as DNA, the CDR3 is TGTGCCAGCAGTTTTAGCAGGGGCAATCAGCCCCAGCATTTT. It translates to CASSFSRGNQPQHF.

A few counts support this clonotype. V usage is TRBV25-1 and J usage is TRBJ2-7; 7 positions match TRBD2. V lost 2 bases, J lost 0 bases, and 7 bases stayed unmatched. Germline V gene sequence: CDR1 MGHDK, CDR2 SYGVNS. The CDR3 contains 16 residues. CDR3: CASSEGVGGGSYEQYF. The CDR3 DNA reads TGTGCCAGCAGTGAAGGTGTGGGGGGGGGCTCCTACGAGCAGTACTTC.

This clonotype was found many times. The rearrangement joins TRBV7-2 to TRBJ2-1; TRBD1 matches at 7 bases. Germline values: CDR1 SGHTA, CDR2 FQGNSA. The CDR3 is 17 residues long. Trimming cost V 2 bases and J 8 bases; bases outside gene matches: 15. The CDR3 coding sequence is TGTGCCAGCAGCTTAACCGGCACAGGGGCGCGCAAGGATGAGCAGTTCTTC. Protein sequence: CASSLTGTGARKDEQFF.